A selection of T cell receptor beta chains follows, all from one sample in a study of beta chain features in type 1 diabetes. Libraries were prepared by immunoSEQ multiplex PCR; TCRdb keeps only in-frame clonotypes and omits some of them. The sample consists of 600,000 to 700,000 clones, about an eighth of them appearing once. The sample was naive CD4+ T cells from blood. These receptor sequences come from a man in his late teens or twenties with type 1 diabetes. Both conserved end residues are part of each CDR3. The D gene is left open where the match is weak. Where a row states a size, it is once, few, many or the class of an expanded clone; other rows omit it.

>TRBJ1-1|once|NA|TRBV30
TGTGCCTGGAGTGTACTTGTACGGGGTGAAGCTTTCTTT
CAWSVLVRGEAFF
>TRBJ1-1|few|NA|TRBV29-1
TGCAGCGTTGCTGGACGGATGCATTCTGAAGCTTTCTTT
CSVAGRMHSEAFF
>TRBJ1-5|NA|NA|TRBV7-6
TGTGCCAGCAGCTTATACCCGGGAAGCGATAGCAATCAGCCCCAGCATTTT
CASSLYPGSDSNQPQHF
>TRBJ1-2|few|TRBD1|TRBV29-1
TGCAGCGTTGTCCTCAGATCCCCGGGACAGGGGGCAATCTATGGCTACACCTTC
CSVVLRSPGQGAIYGYTF
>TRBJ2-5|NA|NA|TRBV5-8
TGTGCCAGCAGCTTGGGGCAGCTACAAGAGACCCAGTACTTC
CASSLGQLQETQYF
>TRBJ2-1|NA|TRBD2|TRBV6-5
TGTGCCAGCGGGTTACTAGCGGGGGCGTACAATGAGCAGTTCTTC
CASGLLAGAYNEQFF
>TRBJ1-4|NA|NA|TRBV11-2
TGTGCCAGCAGCCCACAGGGCCCAAACGAAAAACTGTTTTTT
CASSPQGPNEKLFF
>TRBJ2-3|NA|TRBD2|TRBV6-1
TGTGCCAGCAGTACCGGGACTAGCGGTACAGATACGCAGTATTTT
CASSTGTSGTDTQYF
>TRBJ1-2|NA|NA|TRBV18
TGTGCCAGCTCACCGGTGGAGGATACCGATGGCTACACCTTC
CASSPVEDTDGYTF
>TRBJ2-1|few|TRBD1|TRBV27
TGTGCCACCTCAGGGGGCCTCTCCTACAATGAGCAGTTCTTC
CATSGGLSYNEQFF
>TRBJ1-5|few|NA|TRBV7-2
TGTGCCAGCAGCTTAGCTTTTCAGCCCCAGCATTTT
CASSLAFQPQHF
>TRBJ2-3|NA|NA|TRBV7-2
TGTGCCAGCAGCTTAGGGCTAGGCACAGATACGCAGTATTTT
CASSLGLGTDTQYF
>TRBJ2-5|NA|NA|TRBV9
TGTGCCAGCAGCGTAGCTGAGGGGTACCAAGAGACCCAGTACTTC
CASSVAEGYQETQYF
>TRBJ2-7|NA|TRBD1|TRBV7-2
TGTGCCAGCAGCCCGGGACAGACTTACGAGCAGTACTTC
CASSPGQTYEQYF
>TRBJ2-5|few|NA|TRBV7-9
TGTGCCAGCAGCTTCGGAGTACAAGAGACCCAGTACTTC
CASSFGVQETQYF
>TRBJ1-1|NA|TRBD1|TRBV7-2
TGTGCCAGCAGCTTAGATTTTCGGGACAGCGGAGCTTTCTTT
CASSLDFRDSGAFF
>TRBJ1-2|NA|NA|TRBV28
TGTGCCAGCGGGCGGGATTATGGCTACACCTTC
CASGRDYGYTF
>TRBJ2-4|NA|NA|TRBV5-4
TGTGCTACCAGCGTGGGGGTAGCACAAGGAGACATTCAGTACTTC
CATSVGVAQGDIQYF
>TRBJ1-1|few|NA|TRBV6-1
TGTGCCAGCAGTGAAGCGACCACAGGGAACACTGAAGCTTTCTTT
CASSEATTGNTEAFF
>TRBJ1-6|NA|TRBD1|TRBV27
TGTGCCAGCAGTTTCACAGGGGGCGCGGATTCACCCCTCCACTTT
CASSFTGGADSPLHF
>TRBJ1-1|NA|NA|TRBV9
TGTGCCAGCAGTGGGGGGAACACTGAAGCTTTCTTT
CASSGGNTEAFF
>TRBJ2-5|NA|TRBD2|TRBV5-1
TGCGCCAGCAGCCCCGGGACTAGCGGAGAAGAGACCCAGTACTTC
CASSPGTSGEETQYF
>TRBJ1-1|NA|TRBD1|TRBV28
TGTGCCAGCCGTGCCCCGGACAGGGGTAATGAAGCTTTCTTT
CASRAPDRGNEAFF
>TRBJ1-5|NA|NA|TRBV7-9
TGTGCCAGCAGTCCACAGGGTAGCGGCAATCAGCCCCAGCATTTT
CASSPQGSGNQPQHF
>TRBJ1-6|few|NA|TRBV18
TGTGCCAGCTCGGGAATGGATTCACCCCTCCACTTT
CASSGMDSPLHF
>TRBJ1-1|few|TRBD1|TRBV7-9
TGTGCCAGCAGCTCCCGACAGGGGGGGAATAGGGCTTTCTTT
CASSSRQGGNRAFF
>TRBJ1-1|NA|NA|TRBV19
TGTGCCAGTAGCACAGGGTTTGGGGGCACTGAAGCTTTCTTT
CASSTGFGGTEAFF
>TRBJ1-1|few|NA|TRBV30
TGTGCCTGGAGTGGGGCGGTAGGGGGAGCGACTGAAGCTTTCTTT
CAWSGAVGGATEAFF
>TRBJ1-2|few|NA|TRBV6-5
TGTGCCAGCAGTTACTCGGGAGGGATTAGCTATGGCTACACCTTC
CASSYSGGISYGYTF
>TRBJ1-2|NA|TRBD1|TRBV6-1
TGTGCCAGCAGTGGAGGGACAGGCATCTATGGCTACACCTTC
CASSGGTGIYGYTF
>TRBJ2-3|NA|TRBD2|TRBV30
TGTGCCTGGAATGGCGGGGGAGGCACAGATACGCAGTATTTT
CAWNGGGGTDTQYF
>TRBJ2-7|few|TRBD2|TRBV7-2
TGTGCCAGCAGGGGACTAGTCTCATACGAGCAGTACTTC
CASRGLVSYEQYF
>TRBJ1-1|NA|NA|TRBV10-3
TGTGCCATCAGTGAAGGCGGTCAGGGTCGGTTTTCTGAAGCTTTCTTT
CAISEGGQGRFSEAFF
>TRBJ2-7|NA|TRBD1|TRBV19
TGTGCCAGTAGTATAGGCGGGACAGGCGGTAGCGAGCAGTACTTC
CASSIGGTGGSEQYF
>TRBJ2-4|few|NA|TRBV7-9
TGTGCCAGCAGCCGCAATTTGATCAGAGGGTCAGAAAACATTCAGTACTTC
CASSRNLIRGSENIQYF
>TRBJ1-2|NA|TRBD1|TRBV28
TGTGCCAGCAGCCCAGGGGGGGACTATGGCTACACCTTC
CASSPGGDYGYTF
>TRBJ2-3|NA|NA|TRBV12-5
TGTGCTAGTGGTTTGGCCCGAAAGGACAGACCGAGGACAGATACGCAGTATTTT
CASGLARKDRPRTDTQYF
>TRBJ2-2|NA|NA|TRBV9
TGTGCCAGCAGCGTAGGAGGAGGGAGAAGCTCCGGGGAGCTGTTTTTT
CASSVGGGRSSGELFF
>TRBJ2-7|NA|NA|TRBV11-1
TGTGCCAGCAGCTTACAGGGTCCCTACGAGCAGTACTTC
CASSLQGPYEQYF
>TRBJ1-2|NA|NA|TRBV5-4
TGTGCCAGCAGCCTGGAGGGGGTTTCCACCTATGGCTACACCTTC
CASSLEGVSTYGYTF
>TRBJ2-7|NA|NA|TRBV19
TGTGCCAGTAGTATCAGTGGGGCAGGATCCGAGCAGTACTTC
CASSISGAGSEQYF
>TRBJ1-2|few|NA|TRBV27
TGTGCCAGCAGTTCCGGACAGATTAATAACTATGGCTACACCTTC
CASSSGQINNYGYTF
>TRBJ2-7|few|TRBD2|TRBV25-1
TGTGCCAGCAGACAAGTTGGGGGGGTTGTTACGTACTTC
CASRQVGGVVTYF
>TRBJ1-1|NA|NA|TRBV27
TGTGCCAGCAGTTACTCTCCGGGGCTGAACACTGAAGCTTTCTTT
CASSYSPGLNTEAFF
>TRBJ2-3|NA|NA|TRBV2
TGTGCCAGCAGTTTGTCTGGGGGCATGGTTCCAGATACGCAGTATTTT
CASSLSGGMVPDTQYF
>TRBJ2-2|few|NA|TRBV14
TGTGCCAGCAGCCAAACGCGGGGTTACACCGGGGAGCTGTTTTTT
CASSQTRGYTGELFF
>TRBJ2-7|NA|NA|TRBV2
TGTGCCAGCCGGGTCCTGACCTACGAGCAGTACTTC
CASRVLTYEQYF
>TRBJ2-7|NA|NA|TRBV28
TGTGCCAGCAGCTTGTCCCCAAAGGGATCCTACGAGCAGTACTTC
CASSLSPKGSYEQYF
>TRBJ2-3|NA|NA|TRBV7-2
TGTGCCAGCAGCTTAAACCCTAGCGAGAGCACAGATACGCAGTATTTT
CASSLNPSESTDTQYF
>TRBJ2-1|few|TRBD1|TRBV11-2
TGTGCCAGCAGCTTAGGGACAGGGCCCTACAATGAGCAGTTCTTC
CASSLGTGPYNEQFF
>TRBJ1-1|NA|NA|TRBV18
TGTGCCAGCTCACCACGACGGGACACTGAAGCTTTCTTT
CASSPRRDTEAFF